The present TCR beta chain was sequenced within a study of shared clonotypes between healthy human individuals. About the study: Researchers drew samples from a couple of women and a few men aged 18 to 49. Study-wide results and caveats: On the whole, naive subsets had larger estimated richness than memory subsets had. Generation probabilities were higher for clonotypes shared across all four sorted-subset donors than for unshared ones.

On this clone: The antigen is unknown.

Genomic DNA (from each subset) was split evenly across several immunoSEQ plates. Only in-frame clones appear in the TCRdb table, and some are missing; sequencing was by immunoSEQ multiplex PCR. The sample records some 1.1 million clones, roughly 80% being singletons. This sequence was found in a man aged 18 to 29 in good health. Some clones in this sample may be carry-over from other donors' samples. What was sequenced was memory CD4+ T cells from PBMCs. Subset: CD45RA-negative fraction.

The CDR3 DNA sequence: TGTGCCAGCAGCGTAGAAGCGGGGAACACCGGGGAGCTGTTTTTT. It specifies CASSVEAGNTGELFF. The chain carries TRBV9 and TRBJ2-2; the D gene is possibly TRBD2 (6 bases). The CDR3 has 15 residues. CDR1 is SGDLS, CDR2 YYNGEE, per germline. The V end was cut by 0 bases, the J end by 1 base, with 7 bases between.